This TCR beta chain was documented in a study of cytomegalovirus exposure and HLA in healthy donors (dated by TCRdb to 2015 to 2018). Background on the whole study: In an earlier analysis of 587 of the donors, approximately 260 Gb of sequence data and about 110 million unique TCR beta sequences from roughly 200 million T cells were reported. Around 330 gigabases of sequencing data and 75 million to 85 million unique TCR sequences made up an early release that covered about 640 HLA-typed donors. Among the roughly 400 genotyped donors, approximately 76% belonged to the genetic ancestry cluster associated with self-reported Caucasian donors. The study aimed to test whether signatures of past pathogen exposure could be identified by cataloging public T cell receptors. The T cell repertoires of 666 subjects were profiled by immunosequencing and related to cytomegalovirus serostatus. Along with the approximately 670-subject first cohort, a separate validation cohort of about 110 different subjects was used. To predict cytomegalovirus infection status, the study combined high-throughput TCR immunosequencing, statistical association of individual TCRs with disease status, and machine learning. In a later analysis, previously published TCR beta repertoires from more than 500 donors were re-analyzed and high-resolution HLA genotyping was added so that TCR occurrence patterns could be studied. Rather than using new phenotypic data, the later analysis identified candidate immune exposures from TCR beta sequences and from how often those sequences occurred across donors. To decide whether each TCR beta V gene segment behaved as functional or pseudogenic, an earlier analysis of some 600 of the donors relied on high-throughput TCR beta sequencing. Alongside the repertoire data, information on donor age, sex, ethnicity and CMV serostatus was compiled. A later genetic analysis used genome-wide SNP genotypes for about 65% of the 666 donors, treating that subset as a discovery cohort. All discovery cohort repertoires had been generated using a single sequencing platform. Class I and class II HLA loci were covered by the typing at four-digit resolution. The number of donors typed differed by locus, with roughly 620-630 for A, B, C, DRB1 and DQB1, around 520 for DQA1, 600 to 610 for DPA1, and around 450 for DPB1. Several DR-DQ haplotypes were treated as single units for association and clustering because of strong linkage in the cohort. Among roughly 400 genotyped donors of the cohort, an average of about 240,000 unique TCR beta nucleotide sequences were sequenced per donor, roughly 20% of them non-productive.

In the case of this clone: This receptor's antigen is unknown. No quality values exist for individual bases; no much larger clone is one base distant.

Libraries came from the immunoSEQ multiplex PCR assay. The multiplex PCR relied on a mix of 60 forward primers for TCR Vbeta segments and 13 reverse primers for TCR Jbeta segments. The CDR3 region of rearranged TCR beta genes was amplified from genomic DNA by a multiplex PCR assay. The amplified TCR beta libraries were sequenced on the Illumina HiSeq System as 87-base-pair reads. For the original study's pipeline: Across the 500 to 850 repertoires, a later analysis counted 60 million to 90 million unique TCR beta chains, approximately 10 million of which were shared by at least two donors. To remove PCR and sequencing errors, raw reads were error-corrected and collapsed into unique sequences using a nearest-neighbor algorithm that merged closely related sequences. V, D and J gene segments were assigned by aligning CDR3 sequences to IMGT reference sequences. For a sequence to be retained, a match of at least six nucleotides to both a V gene segment and a J gene segment was required. Rearrangements were classified as productive when the CDR3 lacked stop codons and remained in frame with V and J, and all other rearrangements were classified as non-productive. CDR3 was defined by IMGT convention, running from the second conserved V-encoded cysteine to the conserved J-encoded phenylalanine. The earlier analysis of about 590 of the donors excluded sequences that lacked an unambiguous match to a single V gene segment. In an earlier analysis of approximately 590 of the donors, V segments were called functional above 56.7% productive rearrangements and were called segregating when the between-donor standard deviation exceeded 5%. A statistical classification framework was built to diagnose cytomegalovirus status from the catalog of TCR beta chain sequences. A later analysis assigned V and J genes by comparing TCR nucleotide sequences with IMGT/GENE-DB human TR gene sequences. A later analysis assigned CDR3 sequences and most-parsimonious VDJ recombination scenarios with the TCRdist pipeline. In a later analysis, each TCR beta chain was defined by its CDR3 amino acid sequence together with its V-gene family, and reads without a unique V-gene family were excluded. To address suspected cross-contamination and a sequencing artifact, a later analysis removed under 600 highly shared, low-generation-probability nucleotide sequences. A later analysis calculated a clonal expansion index for each public chain from normalized within-repertoire ranks of inferred template counts. In a later analysis, generation probabilities were computed with a VDJ recombination model fitted to out-of-frame rearrangements, and the resulting probabilities were checked against IGoR. Hypergeometric tests were used in a later analysis to score TCR-TCR, TCR-HLA and TCR-CMV co-occurrence, with a repertoire-size bias correction applied to the TCR pairs. False discovery rates were estimated in a later analysis by permuting HLA or CMV assignments 20 times. A later analysis grouped co-occurring TCRs with DBSCAN, adding TCRdist sequence similarity when clustering within HLA-allele-positive subsets. Co-occurrence clustering excluded repertoires with fewer than 30,000 or more than 120,000 public chains, plus five with anomalous nucleotide sharing. What TCRdb holds here is the immuneACCESS table cut down to in-frame rearrangements. Part of the clones is not present; checked against another copy, under half of the missing clones reflect an unresolved V gene, and the others are unexplained. D and trimming were read from the DNA, whereas the V and J calls and clone size are those reported in that table. Here the sample has roughly 100,000 clones; 74% occur a single time. The ten largest clones take up less than 3.5% of the sample.

Study-wide findings and limitations: Because counts were too low, seventeen rarely observed V segments, including chromosome 9 orphons, were excluded from the earlier analysis of several hundred of the donors. A later analysis found that TCR association rates varied across HLA loci, with DRB1 alleles showing the most associated TCRs and HLA-C alleles the fewest. Roughly uniform sequencing depth across donors was assumed in presence/absence analyses, although this assumption may not hold. This cohort had only TCR beta chains sequenced, and the lack of alpha or paired-chain data limited which features could be detected. Linkage disequilibrium might explain the correlated functional status among segregating V segments, but an unknown experimental factor could not be excluded. According to a later analysis, parvovirus B19, influenza, CMV and Epstein-Barr virus appeared linked to several top co-occurrence clusters. A further reported finding was that TCR beta sequences accurately predicted the HLA-A and HLA-B alleles for most subjects in the first cohort. A later genetic analysis associated a missense DCLRE1C variant with V-gene and J-gene trimming of TCR beta chains, and an independent cohort replicated the association. HLA typing was unavailable for some donors at each locus, so association tests used only the typed subset. The study listed around 160 TCR beta chains as associated with cytomegalovirus. According to the authors, the approach could potentially be generalized to other disease states and immunological phenotypes. Assigning TCR associations to individual alleles was difficult when HLA alleles, especially DR and DQ, strongly co-occurred. A few of the identified cytomegalovirus-associated TCR beta chains were confirmed in vitro to be specific for cytomegalovirus antigens. Across donors, most TCR sequences were observed very rarely, whereas some public TCRs were present in many individuals. Most CMV-associated TCR beta chains appeared to be HLA-restricted in a later analysis, and the HLA associations seemed to be driven largely by CMV exposure. A cluster of highly shared sequence variants was judged likely to be a technical artifact of the sequencing pipeline. Compared with the approximately 670-donor mean, donors in an Asian-associated ancestry cluster had fewer N-insertions in productive TCRs, according to a later genetic analysis. A later analysis associated 16,951 TCR beta sequences with specific HLA alleles at a false discovery rate of 0.05. CMV serostatus was the only immune exposure information available for the cohort. A later analysis found that HLA-associated TCR beta chains were more clonally expanded and had lower generation probabilities than equally common non-associated chains. Cytomegalovirus status was reported to be diagnosed by the classifier with high specificity and sensitivity in both the original and validation cohorts. In an earlier analysis of around 600 of the donors, most TCR beta V segments appeared in productive rearrangements about 87% or about 30% of the time, broadly matching IMGT annotations.

The cohort comprised more than 550 healthy bone marrow donors. At the time of sampling, every cohort member was nominally healthy, though immune exposures that went unrecorded were likely present. The donor tested CMV seropositive, placing the donor among the 250 to 300 seropositive members of the cohort. A peripheral blood sample was collected from each donor, and TCR beta sequencing was performed on peripheral blood mononuclear cells. Genomic DNA was extracted from the blood cell samples with the Qiagen DNeasy Blood Extraction Kit. This clonotype originated in a man aged 45-60 years in good health and CMV-seropositive. The specimen was PBMCs.

The sequence in DNA is TGCAGCGTTGACAGGGGTATTCTTCAAGCTTTCTTT. This yields the protein CSVDRGILQAFF. In this chain, TRBV29-1 is recombined with TRBJ1-1, and possibly TRBD1, on 6 matching bases. V and J lose 3 bases and 9 bases, and a span of 14 bases separates them. As encoded in the germline V gene, CDR1 is SQVTM while CDR2 is ANQGSEA. The CDR3, from cysteine to phenylalanine, totals 12 residues. The CDR3 DNA has 36 bases and is translated from base 1. Reference TRBV29-1 and TRBJ1-1 proteins supply the regions before and after the CDR3; the full variable domain is: SAVISQKPSRDICQRGTSLTIQCQVDSQVTMMFWYRQQPGQSLTLIATANQGSEATYESGFVIDKFPISRPNLTFSTLTVSNMSPEDSSIYLCSVDRGILQAFFGQGTRLTVV.